In its sample, the clone carrying this TCR beta chain was seen a few times. Its antigen remains unknown. A read error may account for a junction end that differs from germline. Unique molecular identifiers tagged individual cDNA molecules. Each CDR3 protein gets one entry after TCRdb re-called the 5' RACE reads with MiXCR. The table lists approximately 83,000 distinct CDR3 sequences, 13% to 15% of them singletons. Germline V gives CDR1 SGHTA, CDR2 FQGTGA. The CDR3 consists of 15 residues. The sample belongs to a study of early T cells in non-severe SARS-CoV-2 infection. About the research overall: The sequenced material was bulk RNA from unsorted whole blood, and its chains were unpaired. Study-wide findings and caveats: Matches to VDJdb favored anti-spike CD8 responses and missed private and CD4 specificities.

This chain connects TRBV7-3 to TRBJ2-5, with 9 bases identical to TRBD1. The clonotype originates from an adult who was a healthcare worker with PCR-confirmed SARS-CoV-2 infection or an uninfected control (not recorded which). Sequencing was performed on whole blood. The DNA of the CDR3 is TGCGCCAGCAGCTTAACAGGGGGCCGAGAAGAGACCCAGTACTTC. It yields the protein CASSLTGGREETQYF.